Presented here are 6 T cell receptor beta chains from one specimen sequenced in a study of molecular identifiers for immune sequencing clone quantification. From the PCR reads, TCRdb called clonotypes with MiXCR, one entry per CDR3 protein. There are 70,000 to 95,000 distinct CDR3 sequences in the sample; under 20% occur only once, and 0.7% to 0.95% lies in the top ten. The sample consisted of naive CD8+ T cells from blood, with Jurkat cell RNA spiked in. Subset indicated: FACS-sorted CD8+CD4-CCR7+CD45RA+ naive T cells. The receptors come from a human donor in good health. Some libraries in this study had Jurkat cell RNA spiked in.

This clonotype was seen ten or more times. This chain connects TRBV12-3 or TRBV12-4 to TRBJ2-3; D unclear. The length of the CDR3 is 17 residues. Between the trimmed V and J ends, which lost 1 base and 0 bases, there was a span of 14 bases. As DNA, the CDR3 is TGTGCCAGCAGTTTAGGGAGTCCCTATTATAGCACAGATACGCAGTATTTT. It is translated as CASSLGSPYYSTDTQYF.

In its sample, this clonotype was seen many times. The genes are TRBV10-2 and TRBJ2-3; possible D gene TRBD2, 5 bases. The CDR3 covers 12 residues. Trimming pared 8 bases from V and 2 bases from J, leaving 8 bases between. The germline V gene encodes CDR1 WSHSY and CDR2 SAAADI. The CDR3 sequence is CASCGYTDTQYF. The DNA of the CDR3 is TGCGCCAGCTGCGGGTACACAGATACGCAGTATTTT.

This clonotype was counted once. A read error may explain this, as a much larger clone is one base away. V and J are TRBV5-3 and TRBJ1-1; a possible D gene is TRBD1 (6 bases). TRBV5-3 is placed among ORFs of uncertain function. The germline V and J ends were trimmed by 8 bases and 6 bases, with 20 bases remaining between them. This CDR3 spans 14 amino acids. The CDR3 region is CASSPPGGFAEAFF. As DNA, the CDR3 is TGTGCCAGCAGCCCTCCTGGGGGCTTCGCTGAAGCTTTCTTT.

This clonotype was observed at least ten times. The J gene is TRBJ2-7, the V gene TRBV24-1, with unresolved D. Per germline, CDR1 KGHDR and CDR2 SFDVKD. The germline V and J ends were trimmed by 4 bases and 3 bases, with 15 bases remaining between them. The CDR3 runs 15 residues. The CDR3 nucleotides read TGTGCCACCAGTGACAATGACGGTTCGAGCTACGAGCAGTACTTC. Translation: CATSDNDGSSYEQYF.

This clonotype was observed a handful of times. The genes are TRBV4-1 and TRBJ2-5; 7 bases align to TRBD2. This CDR3 is built from 16 residues. V was pared by 1 base and J by 1 base, with 6 bases of the junction left unmatched. The germline gives CDR1 MGHRA, CDR2 YSYEKL. The CDR3 coding sequence is TGCGCCAGCAGCCAAGCGGCTAGCGGATTCCAAGAGACCCAGTACTTC. This codes for CASSQAASGFQETQYF.

CDR3 region: CASNPGDLHGQYF. In nucleotides, the CDR3 is TGTGCCAGCAACCCCGGCGACCTCCACGGGCAGTACTTC. The V call is TRBV9, the J call TRBJ2-7; D is unresolved. Germline CDR1 SGDLS, CDR2 YYNGEE. This CDR3 is built from 13 residues. V was trimmed by 6 bases and J by 9 bases, leaving 19 bases between them.